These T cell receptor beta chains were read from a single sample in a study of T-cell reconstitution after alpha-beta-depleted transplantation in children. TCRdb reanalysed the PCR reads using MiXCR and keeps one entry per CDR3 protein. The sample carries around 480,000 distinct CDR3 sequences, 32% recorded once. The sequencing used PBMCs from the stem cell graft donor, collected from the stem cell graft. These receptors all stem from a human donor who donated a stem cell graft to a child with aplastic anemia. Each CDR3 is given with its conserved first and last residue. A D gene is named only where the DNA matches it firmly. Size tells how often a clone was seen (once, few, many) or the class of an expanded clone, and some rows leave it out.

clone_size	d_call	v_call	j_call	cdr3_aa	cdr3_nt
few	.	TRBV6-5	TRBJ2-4	CASSSPGAKNIQYF	TGTGCCAGCAGTTCCCCAGGGGCCAAAAACATTCAGTACTTC
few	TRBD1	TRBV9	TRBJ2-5	CASSAVTGPQETQYF	TGTGCCAGCAGCGCAGTGACAGGGCCCCAAGAGACCCAGTACTTC
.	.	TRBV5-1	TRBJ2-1	CASSLEEGIYNEQFF	TGCGCCAGCAGCTTGGAGGAGGGGATCTACAATGAGCAGTTCTTC
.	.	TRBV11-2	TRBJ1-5	CASSLSLAGQPQHF	TGTGCCAGCAGCTTATCCTTGGCCGGTCAGCCCCAGCATTTT
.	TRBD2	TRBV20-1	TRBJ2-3	CTSGTSGNTDTQYF	TGCACCTCCGGGACTAGCGGGAACACAGATACGCAGTATTTT
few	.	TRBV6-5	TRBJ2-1	CASSWDTAYNEQFF	TGTGCCAGCAGTTGGGACACCGCCTACAATGAGCAGTTCTTC
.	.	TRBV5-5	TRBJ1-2	CASSPSPGREGGGGYTF	TGTGCCAGCAGCCCTTCGCCGGGACGCGAAGGAGGAGGAGGCTACACCTTC
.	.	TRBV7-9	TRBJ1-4	CASSLGSGPIKLFF	TGTGCCAGCAGCTTAGGCTCGGGACCGATCAAACTGTTTTTT
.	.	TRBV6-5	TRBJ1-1	CASSYSRGAHTEAFF	TGTGCCAGCAGTTACTCACGGGGGGCACACACTGAAGCTTTCTTT
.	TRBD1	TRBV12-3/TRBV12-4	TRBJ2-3	CASSRPGQVSTDTQYF	TGTGCCAGCAGTCGACCGGGACAGGTTAGCACAGATACGCAGTATTTT
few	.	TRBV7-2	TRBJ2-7	CASSPLGTYEQYF	TGTGCCAGCAGCCCCCTTGGTACCTACGAGCAGTACTTC
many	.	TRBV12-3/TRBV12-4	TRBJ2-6	CASSSGANVLTF	TGTGCCAGCAGTTCTGGGGCCAACGTCCTGACTTTC
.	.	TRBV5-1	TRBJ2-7	CASSLVVVQNSYEQYF	TGCGCCAGCAGCTTGGTAGTCGTACAGAATAGCTACGAGCAGTACTTC
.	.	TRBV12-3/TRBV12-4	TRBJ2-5	CASSLGAQETQYF	TGTGCCAGCAGTTTAGGGGCCCAAGAGACCCAGTACTTC
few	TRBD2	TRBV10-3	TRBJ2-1	CAISPAGLAAYNEQFF	TGTGCCATCAGTCCCGCCGGACTAGCTGCCTACAATGAGCAGTTCTTC
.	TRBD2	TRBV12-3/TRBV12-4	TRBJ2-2	CASSLGSGSGGELFF	TGTGCCAGCAGTTTGGGTAGCGGGAGTGGCGGGGAGCTGTTTTTT
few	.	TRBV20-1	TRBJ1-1	CSARIGGPEAFF	TGCAGTGCTAGAATTGGGGGGCCTGAAGCTTTCTTT
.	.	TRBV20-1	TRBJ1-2	CSATNRPDGYTF	TGCAGTGCTACCAATAGGCCCGATGGCTACACCTTC
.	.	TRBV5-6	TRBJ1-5	CASSLGPSDGNQPQHF	TGTGCCAGCAGCTTGGGACCCTCTGATGGAAATCAGCCCCAGCATTTT
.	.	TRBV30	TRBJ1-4	CAWSVNSANEKLFF	TGTGCCTGGAGTGTGAACAGCGCTAATGAAAAACTGTTTTTT
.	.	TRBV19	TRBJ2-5	CASSIRLSYTETQYF	TGTGCCAGTAGTATCCGACTGAGCTATACGGAGACCCAGTACTTC
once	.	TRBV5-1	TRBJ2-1	CASSLDGGSGAFF	TGCGCCAGCAGCTTAGATGGGGGGTCGGGGGCGTTCTTC
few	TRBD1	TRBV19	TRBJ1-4	CASSATGGHEKLFF	TGTGCCAGTAGTGCGACAGGGGGCCATGAAAAACTGTTTTTT
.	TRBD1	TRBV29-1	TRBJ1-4	CSVPGGQGTSNEKLFF	TGCAGCGTTCCTGGGGGACAGGGAACCTCTAATGAAAAACTGTTTTTT
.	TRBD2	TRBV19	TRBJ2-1	CASSIAASSGRANEQFF	TGTGCCAGTAGTATAGCGGCGTCTAGCGGGAGGGCGAATGAGCAGTTCTTC
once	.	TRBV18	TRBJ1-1	CASSPPGTEAFF	TGTGCCAGCTCACCACCGGGAACTGAAGCTTTCTTT
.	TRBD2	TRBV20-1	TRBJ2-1	CSASRRRGETYNEQFF	TGCAGTGCTTCACGAAGGCGGGGGGAGACCTACAATGAGCAGTTCTTC
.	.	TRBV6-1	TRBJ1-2	CASNAGQNYGYTF	TGTGCCAGCAATGCCGGACAGAACTATGGCTACACCTTC
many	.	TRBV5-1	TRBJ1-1	CASRLNTEAFF	TGTGCCAGCCGCCTGAACACTGAAGCTTTCTTT
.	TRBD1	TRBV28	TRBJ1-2	CASSLGGQAAGYTF	TGTGCCAGCAGTTTAGGGGGACAGGCAGCAGGCTACACCTTC
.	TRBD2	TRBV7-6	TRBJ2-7	CASSQLLAGVSYEEYF	TGTGCCAGCAGCCAACTACTAGCGGGAGTGTCTTACGAGGAGTACTTC
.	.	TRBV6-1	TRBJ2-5	CASSHMDVRRGTQYF	TGTGCCAGCAGCCACATGGACGTGAGACGGGGGACCCAGTACTTC
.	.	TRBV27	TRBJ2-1	CASGWSSYNEQFF	TGTGCCAGCGGGTGGAGCTCCTACAATGAGCAGTTCTTC
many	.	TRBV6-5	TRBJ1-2	CASSADSYGYTF	TGTGCCAGCAGTGCCGACAGCTATGGCTACACCTTC
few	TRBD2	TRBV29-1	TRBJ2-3	CSVAQATSGSVDTQYF	TGCAGCGTGGCCCAAGCGACTAGCGGGAGCGTAGATACGCAGTATTTT
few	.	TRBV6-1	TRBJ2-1	CASSEWSGTYNEQFF	TGTGCCAGCAGTGAATGGTCAGGGACATACAATGAGCAGTTCTTC
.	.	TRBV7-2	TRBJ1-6	CASSSPGSNSPLHF	TGTGCCAGCAGCTCGCCGGGGTCCAATTCACCCCTCCACTTT
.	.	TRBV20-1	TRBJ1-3	CSARGVGASGNTIYF	TGCAGTGCTAGAGGGGTGGGGGCCTCTGGAAACACCATATATTTT
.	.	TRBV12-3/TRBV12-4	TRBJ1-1	CASRSPRLENTEAFF	TGTGCCAGCAGGTCCCCACGTTTGGAGAACACTGAAGCTTTCTTT
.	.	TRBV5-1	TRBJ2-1	CASSLALNNEQFF	TGCGCCAGCAGCTTGGCACTTAACAATGAGCAGTTCTTC
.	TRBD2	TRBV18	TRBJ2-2	CASSPNALAENTGELFF	TGTGCCAGCTCACCTAATGCGCTAGCGGAGAACACCGGGGAGCTGTTTTTT
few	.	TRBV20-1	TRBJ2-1	CSARDPLSGPGNEQFF	TGCAGTGCTAGAGATCCGCTCTCGGGGCCTGGCAATGAGCAGTTCTTC
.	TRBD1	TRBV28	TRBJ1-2	CASVTDGTGKGYTF	TGTGCCAGCGTAACCGACGGGACAGGGAAGGGCTACACCTTC
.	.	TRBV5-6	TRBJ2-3	CASSTKDTQYF	TGTGCCAGCAGCACGAAGGATACGCAGTATTTT
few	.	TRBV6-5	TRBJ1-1	CASSYQAMNTEAFF	TGTGCCAGCAGTTATCAGGCGATGAACACTGAAGCTTTCTTT
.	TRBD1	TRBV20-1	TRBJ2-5	CSARDRTGGDFYQETQYF	TGCAGTGCTAGAGATCGCACAGGGGGCGATTTTTACCAAGAGACCCAGTACTTC
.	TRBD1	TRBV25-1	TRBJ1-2	CASQRQGHGYTF	TGTGCCAGCCAGCGACAGGGGCATGGCTACACCTTC